The 18 T cell receptor beta chains listed next were all sequenced from one sample in a study of T cell responses to AZD1222 COVID-19 vaccine (dated by TCRdb to the early 2020s). This specimen's time point label, per the study, means: about 28 days (+/-7) after the second vaccine dose. Libraries were prepared through the immunoSEQ multiplex PCR assay. As stored in TCRdb, this immuneACCESS dataset retains in-frame rearrangements with V and J assigned. A fraction of the clones does not appear; measured against another copy, unresolved V genes explain less than half of the discrepancy, and the remainder lacks a known reason. The sample contains roughly 120,000 clones, around 93% of them found a single time. Roughly 7.9% of the sample rests with the top ten. The sequences come from peripheral blood, collected 28 days after the second AZD1222 dose. The receptors were sampled from an adult who received the AZD1222 COVID-19 vaccine.

This clone appeared a single time. The V gene is TRBV5-1, the J gene TRBJ2-7, with 10 bases lining up with TRBD2. Per the germline V gene, CDR1 is SGHRS and CDR2 is YFSETQ. The CDR3 extends over 14 amino acids. Trimming at V came to 0 bases and at J to 6 bases, leaving 3 bases not matched to a gene. This CDR3 is CASSLELAGGEQYF. The CDR3 DNA reads TGCGCCAGCAGCTTGGAATTAGCGGGGGGCGAGCAGTACTTC.

The chain links TRBV4-2 to TRBJ2-1; D may be TRBD1 or TRBD2 (6 bases each). Germline CDR1 LGHNA, CDR2 YNFKEQ. CDR3 size: 16 residues. V was trimmed by 3 bases and J by 9 bases, leaving 21 bases between them. The CDR3 protein is CASSHPREQGWSEQFF. Here the CDR3 DNA reads TGTGCCAGCAGCCACCCCCGGGAGCAGGGGTGGTCTGAGCAGTTCTTC.

The J gene is TRBJ1-2, the V gene TRBV2; D gene uncertain. The CDR3 is 13 residues long. From germline, CDR1 is SNHLY and CDR2 FYNNEI. Trimming took 9 bases from V and 6 from J, leaving 17 bases between them. The CDR3: CARTGAGLDGYTF. CDR3 nucleotide sequence: TGTGCCAGGACGGGAGCTGGGTTGGATGGCTACACCTTC.

V usage is TRBV5-1 and J usage is TRBJ1-1; D perhaps matches TRBD1 (5 bases). CDR1 SGHRS and CDR2 YFSETQ come from the germline V gene. The CDR3 is 14 amino acids. Trimming pared 0 bases from V and 4 bases from J, leaving 10 bases between. CDR3 coding DNA: TGCGCCAGCAGCTTGGGGGGCCAGATCACTGAAGCTTTCTTT. Translating it yields CASSLGGQITEAFF.

The chain has TRBV5-5 and TRBJ2-5, with unresolved D. Per germline, CDR1 SGHKS and CDR2 YYEKEE (reference sequence). The CDR3 extends over 12 amino acids. V lost 2 bases, J lost 5 bases, and 7 bases lay in between. CDR3 residues: CASSLNRETQYF. In nucleotides, the CDR3 is TGTGCCAGCAGCTTAAATCGGGAGACCCAGTACTTC.

The CDR3 sequence is CASSRLAQETQYF. CDR3 sequence (DNA): TGTGCCAGCAGCAGGCTAGCTCAAGAGACCCAGTACTTC. The chain is built from TRBV11-3 and TRBJ2-5; TRBD2 might be the D (5 bases). The CDR3 length is 13 residues. Trimming cost V 5 bases and J 2 bases, with 9 bases left between them. CDR1 is SGHNT, CDR2 YENEEA, per germline.

The J gene is TRBJ2-3, the V gene TRBV7-9; D call uncertain. The ends were cut back, 1 base at V and 2 bases at J, with 10 bases in the middle. CDR1 is SEHNR and CDR2 is FQNEAQ in the germline V gene (reference sequence). The CDR3 sequence is 15 residues long. CDR3 in DNA: TGTGCCAGCAGCTTAGATAGGGTATTCACAGATACGCAGTATTTT. This codes for CASSLDRVFTDTQYF.

The chain carries TRBV18 and TRBJ2-5; 8 nucleotides agree with TRBD1. CDR3 size: 15 residues. Per germline, CDR1 KGHSH and CDR2 LQKENI. Trimming took 2 bases from V and 4 from J; bases not matched to a gene: 6. The CDR3 sequence: CASSPRSQGAETQYF. The CDR3 bases are TGTGCCAGCTCACCAAGGAGTCAGGGGGCAGAGACCCAGTACTTC.

This clone was detected only a few times. The chain combines TRBV3-1 (or the pseudogene TRBV3-2) with TRBJ1-6; D possibly corresponds to TRBD1 (5 bases). Per germline, CDR1 LGHDT and CDR2 YNNKEL (reference sequence). The V end was cut by 0 bases, the J end by 10 bases, with 16 bases between. The CDR3 length is 16 residues. This CDR3 reads CASSQDPPRGGSPLHF. The CDR3 nucleotides read TGTGCCAGCAGCCAAGACCCCCCTCGGGGCGGCTCACCCCTCCACTTT.

V usage is TRBV28 and J usage is TRBJ2-3; 12 positions agree with TRBD2. In germline, CDR1 is MDHEN, CDR2 SYDVKM. The CDR3 extends over 16 amino acids. Losses at the gene ends were 5 bases for V and 2 bases for J; bases not matched to a gene: 5. In DNA form, the CDR3 reads TGTGCCAGCAGTATCGGACTAGCGGGAACCACAGATACGCAGTATTTT. Its protein is CASSIGLAGTTDTQYF.

The rearrangement uses TRBV6-2 or TRBV6-3 and TRBJ2-7, with 8 bases identical to TRBD1. From germline, CDR1 is MNHEY and CDR2 SVGEGT. V was clipped by 4 bases and J by 6 bases; unmatched bases: 14. This CDR3 is built from 16 residues. This CDR3 reads CASSWTPGQERSEQYF. CDR3 nucleotide sequence: TGTGCCAGCAGTTGGACGCCGGGACAGGAGCGATCCGAGCAGTACTTC.

CDR3 nucleotide sequence: TGTGCCAGCAGCCAAGATACAGCGAACACTGAAGCTTTCTTT. The encoded protein is CASSQDTANTEAFF. The chain uses TRBV9 and TRBJ1-1, with no clear D. Germline V gene data show CDR1 as SGDLS and CDR2 as YYNGEE. Trimming cost V 4 bases and J 1 base, with 11 bases left between them. This CDR3 is built from 14 residues. The entire variable domain, with the rest obtained from reference TRBV9 and TRBJ1-1, is as follows: DSGVTQTPKHLITATGQRVTLRCSPRSGDLSVYWYQQSLDQGLQFLIQYYNGEERAKGNILERFSAQQFPDLHSELNLSSLELGDSALYFCASSQDTANTEAFFGQGTRLTVV.

The rearrangement links TRBV18 to TRBJ1-2, with 7 bases identical to TRBD1. CDR3 length equals 16 residues. The junction had 6 bases not matched to a gene; V was cut back by 2 bases and J by 0 bases. The V gene's germline CDR1 is KGHSH and CDR2 LQKENI. In DNA, the CDR3 is TGTGCCAGCTCACCAGGACAGGTGGGGACTAACTATGGCTACACCTTC. It is translated as CASSPGQVGTNYGYTF.

The genes are TRBV28 and TRBJ1-2, with TRBD1 as a possible D gene (5 bases). Germline loops: CDR1 MDHEN, CDR2 SYDVKM. CDR3 size: 14 residues. Trimming stripped 3 bases from V and 1 base from J, with 9 bases between. The CDR3 region is CASSLGGVNYGYTF. CDR3 coding DNA: TGTGCCAGCAGTTTGGGGGGGGTTAACTATGGCTACACCTTC.

The chain recombines TRBV18 with TRBJ1-5, with D hard to call. The V gene's germline CDR1 is KGHSH and CDR2 LQKENI. With 6 bases removed from V and 1 base from J, the gap between germline ends came to 7 bases. The CDR3 sequence is 13 residues long. CDR3 nucleotide sequence: TGTGCCAGCTCCTGGACGAGCAATCAGCCCCAGCATTTT. This translates into CASSWTSNQPQHF.

The chain is built from TRBV11-3 and TRBJ2-1, with D possibly TRBD2 on 5 matching bases. This CDR3 comprises 14 residues. V was pared by 7 bases and J by 0 bases, with 10 bases between. The germline gives CDR1 SGHNT, CDR2 YENEEA. CDR3 sequence (DNA): TGTGCCAGCACAGCGGCTAGCTCCTACAATGAGCAGTTCTTC. Translation gives CASTAASSYNEQFF.

In DNA, the CDR3 is TGCAGTGCTAGTAAGGACACCGAAAACACCATATATTTT. Its translation: CSASKDTENTIYF. This rearrangement joins TRBV20-1 to TRBJ1-3, with D perhaps TRBD1 (5 bases). V lost 3 bases and J 6 bases, leaving 12 bases between the germline ends. Germline CDR1 and CDR2: DFQATT and SNEGSKA (reference sequence). CDR3 length: 13 residues.

This chain connects TRBV3-1 (or the pseudogene TRBV3-2) to TRBJ2-7; no firm D call. The CDR3 runs 12 residues. V dropped 1 base and J dropped 5 bases, with 6 bases sitting between them. CDR1 LGHDT and CDR2 YNNKEL come from the germline V gene (reference sequence). For the CDR3, the DNA is TGTGCCAGCAGCCAAGTATTCCACGAGCAGTACTTC. Amino acids: CASSQVFHEQYF.